The 24 T cell receptor beta chains listed next were all sequenced from one sample in a study of blood T cells in healthy people across ages. The use of a sample-barcoded 5' primer and a J-beta primer mix characterized a second PCR of roughly 7 to 11 cycles. A single record per CDR3 protein comes from TCRdb applying MiXCR to the 5' RACE reads. The profile shows 1.5 million to 2 million distinct CDR3 sequences, about 50% of them singletons. Sequencing input: blood. These receptor sequences come from a woman between 35 and 50 years old in good health.

This clonotype was observed a few times. The CDR3 DNA follows: TGTGCCAGCGCCCACAGGGGTCAGAACGAGCAGTACTTC. Residues: CASAHRGQNEQYF. This chain joins TRBV21-1 and TRBJ2-7; the table gives TRBD1 as D, unverified against the DNA. TRBV21-1 is given as a pseudogene. The CDR3 extends over 13 amino acids.

This clonotype came up a few times. The chain recombines TRBV24-1 with TRBJ2-5; D gene ambiguous. CDR3 length equals 15 residues. The V and J ends lost 3 bases and 5 bases respectively, with 15 bases between them. CDR1 and CDR2 (germline): KGHDR, SFDVKD. CDR3 residues: CATSDGLKKRETQYF. CDR3 nucleotides: TGTGCCACCAGTGATGGTCTGAAGAAGAGGGAGACCCAGTACTTC.

A few counts support this clonotype. The chain links TRBV6-5 to TRBJ2-7; TRBD2 might be the D (6 bases). The assigned J gene may be wrong: the sequence end matches TRBJ2-5 better. The CDR3 length is 14 residues. Germline V gene sequence: CDR1 MNHEY, CDR2 SVGAGI. The CDR3 protein is CASRGTVPRETQYF. In nucleotides, the CDR3 is TGTGCCAGCAGAGGGACTGTCCCCCGGGAGACCCAGTACTTC.

This chain connects TRBV9 to TRBJ1-4; 9 bases match TRBD1. V shed 2 bases, J shed 7 bases, and the junction held 6 bases outside the gene matches. Germline CDR1 is SGDLS and CDR2 is YYNGEE. CDR3 length equals 15 residues. CDR3 nucleotide sequence: TGTGCCAGCAGCGTGTGGGGGACAGGGTCTGAAAAACTGTTTTTT. This sequence encodes CASSVWGTGSEKLFF.

This clonotype was counted at least ten times. The V and J genes are TRBV25-1 and TRBJ2-7; maybe TRBD2 (6 bases). CDR3 length: 13 amino acids. V was pared by 3 bases and J by 3 bases, with 9 bases between. The germline V gene has CDR1 MGHDK and CDR2 SYGVNS. The CDR3 region is CASSDPGSYEQYF. CDR3 DNA: TGTGCCAGCAGTGACCCCGGGAGCTACGAGCAGTACTTC.

This sequence joins TRBV7-2 and TRBJ2-5; D perhaps matches TRBD2 (6 bases). CDR3 length: 16 residues. V was shortened by 4 bases and J by 1 base, with 16 bases between the two germline ends. CDR1 SGHTA and CDR2 FQGNSA come from the germline V gene. The CDR3 protein is CASSWFGGTPQETQYF. The CDR3, as DNA: TGTGCCAGCAGCTGGTTTGGAGGGACTCCCCAAGAGACCCAGTACTTC.

The chain recombines TRBV28 with TRBJ1-2; weak D call: TRBD1 (6 bases). CDR1 is MDHEN, CDR2 SYDVKM, per germline. V lost 6 bases, J lost 2 bases, and 16 bases lay in between. This CDR3 has 15 residues. This chain's CDR3 is CASRPQDSSNYGYTF. As DNA, the CDR3 is TGTGCCAGCAGACCTCAGGACAGCTCAAACTATGGCTACACCTTC.

This clonotype was picked up a small number of times. The chain links TRBV4-1 to TRBJ1-1; perhaps TRBD1 as D (6 bases). Germline-derived CDR1 and CDR2 are MGHRA and YSYEKL. The CDR3 length is 16 residues. Trimming stripped 6 bases from V and 5 bases from J, with 22 bases between. The CDR3 coding sequence is TGCGCCAGCAGGACCCGGGGGGCGGGCGTCCAAACTGAAGCTTTCTTT. Its protein is CASRTRGAGVQTEAFF.

The chain employs TRBV6-2 or TRBV6-3 and TRBJ1-1; D is perhaps TRBD1 (6 bases). Germline V gene lookup returns CDR1 MNHEY and CDR2 SVGEGT. Trimming took 7 bases from V and 3 from J, leaving 15 bases between them. The CDR3 contains 14 residues. As DNA, the CDR3 is TGTGCCAGCACCTTCCGGGGGCAGGACACTGAAGCTTTCTTT. Translation: CASTFRGQDTEAFF.

This clonotype has more than one count but fewer than ten. The chain joins TRBV20-1 to TRBJ2-7, with 7 bases lining up with TRBD1. Germline V CDR1 and CDR2: DFQATT, SNEGSKA (reference sequence). J gave up 2 bases and V 5 bases, and 6 bases lay outside the gene matches. The CDR3 covers 13 residues. CDR3 protein: CSAPIDRAYEQYF. The CDR3 DNA reads TGCAGTGCTCCAATAGACAGGGCCTACGAGCAGTACTTC.

V usage is TRBV10-3 and J usage is TRBJ1-1; D call uncertain. V was pared by 4 bases and J by 2 bases, with 8 bases between. From germline, CDR1 is ENHRY and CDR2 SYGVKD. The CDR3 extends over 13 amino acids. The CDR3 loop is CAISGSANTEAFF. The CDR3 region has the DNA TGTGCCATCAGTGGTTCGGCTAACACTGAAGCTTTCTTT.

The chain uses TRBV28 and TRBJ2-7; maybe TRBD1 (8 bases). Trimming pared 5 bases from V and 4 bases from J, leaving 18 bases between. The CDR3 spans 15 residues. CDR1 and CDR2 (germline): MDHEN, SYDVKM. CDR3 amino acids: CASSPSHRGGYEQYF. The CDR3 region has the DNA TGTGCCAGCAGTCCAAGTCACAGGGGGGGATACGAGCAGTACTTC.

J is TRBJ2-3 and V is TRBV5-1; no clear D gene. The V gene's germline CDR1 is SGHRS and CDR2 YFSETQ. Between the trimmed V and J ends, which lost 0 bases and 2 bases, there was a span of 16 bases. CDR3 size: 17 residues. The CDR3 loop is CASSLAPPGENTDTQYF. The CDR3 DNA reads as TGCGCCAGCAGCTTGGCCCCCCCGGGCGAGAACACAGATACGCAGTATTTT.

This chain links TRBV12-3 or TRBV12-4 with TRBJ1-1; 7 bases fit TRBD1. Germline trimming cut 2 bases from V and 8 bases from J; bases unmatched to any gene: 11. This CDR3 is built from 15 residues. Here the CDR3 reads CASSLPRDRHDEAFF. As DNA, the CDR3 is TGTGCCAGCAGTTTACCGAGGGACAGACACGACGAAGCTTTCTTT.

This clonotype was counted a single time. The chain links TRBV20-1 to TRBJ2-1; no clear D gene. Germline V gene data show CDR1 as DFQATT and CDR2 as SNEGSKA (reference sequence). Trimming took off 5 bases at V and 4 bases at J, with 9 bases between the two ends. The CDR3 consists of 12 residues. The CDR3 loop reads CSAVGRYNEQFF. The CDR3 DNA sequence: TGCAGTGCTGTGGGCAGGTACAATGAGCAGTTCTTC.

In this sample, this clonotype turned up many times. Relative to the germline gene, one junction end is altered; a read error may explain this. V and J are TRBV4-3 and TRBJ2-4; D is unclear. Germline lookup yields CDR1 LGHNA and CDR2 YSLEER. CDR3 length: 15 amino acids. The CDR3 is CASSQDRLAKNIQYF. The CDR3 region has the DNA TGTGCCAGCAGCCAAGATCGCTTAGCCAAAAACATTCAGTACTTC.

A word on this clonotype: A much larger clone is a single base away; this may be a read error. The chain links TRBV3-1 to TRBJ2-2, with unresolved D. Germline assignment: CDR1 LGHDT and CDR2 YNNKEL (reference sequence). V was cut by 3 bases and J by 4 bases, with 3 bases left in between. The CDR3 spans 12 residues. DNA of the CDR3: TGTGCCAGCAGCCAGAGCACCGGGGAGCTGTTTTTT. Amino acids: CASSQSTGELFF. Filled out from reference TRBV3-1 and TRBJ2-2, the complete variable domain reads DTAVSQTPKYLVTQMGNDKSIKCEQNLGHDTMYWYKQDSKKFLKIMFSYNNKELIINETVPNRFSPKSPDKAHLNLHINSLELGDSAVYFCASSQSTGELFFGEGSRLTVL.

The rearrangement uses TRBV27 and TRBJ1-2; 7 bases are shared with TRBD1. V lost 6 bases and J lost 5; bases outside the gene matches: 9. Germline V gene sequence: CDR1 MNHEY, CDR2 SMNVEV (reference sequence). The CDR3 runs 14 residues. The CDR3 reads CASSPAAGGYGYTF. In nucleotides, the CDR3 is TGTGCCAGCAGCCCGGCGGCAGGGGGATATGGCTACACCTTC.

CDR3: CASSLLIGRAYEQYF. The CDR3 nucleotides read TGTGCCAGCAGTTTACTCATTGGCAGAGCCTACGAGCAGTACTTC. The chain links TRBV12-3 or TRBV12-4 to TRBJ2-7; D is unresolved. This CDR3 region has 15 residues. V lost 2 bases and J 2 bases, leaving 13 bases between the germline ends.

The gene calls are TRBV12-3 or TRBV12-4 and TRBJ2-3; 9 bases align to TRBD2. This CDR3 has 17 amino acids. V shed 5 bases and J 3 bases; nucleotides not matched to a gene: 12. CDR3 nucleotide sequence: TGTGCCAGCAGTCAGGACGCGGGGGGGCCGGGTACAGATACGCAGTATTTT. Its protein is CASSQDAGGPGTDTQYF.

The V call is TRBV15, the J call TRBJ2-3; 7 nucleotides agree with TRBD1. V trimming: 1 base; J trimming: 3 bases; junction bases outside the gene matches: 7. CDR3 length: 16 amino acids. CDR1 and CDR2 (germline): LNHNV, YYDKDF (reference sequence). Here the CDR3 reads CATSRGGGQKTDTQYF. The DNA for the CDR3 is TGTGCCACCAGCAGAGGAGGGGGACAGAAGACAGATACGCAGTATTTT.

This clonotype was seen only a few times. The chain couples TRBV14 to TRBJ1-6, with a possible D match to TRBD1 (5 bases). The CDR3 sequence is 16 residues long. From germline, CDR1 is SGHDN and CDR2 FVKESK. V was trimmed by 5 bases and J by 9 bases, leaving 20 bases between them. The CDR3 sequence is CASSESGRLRGSPLHF. CDR3 DNA sequence: TGTGCCAGCAGCGAATCGGGACGGCTCCGAGGTTCACCCCTCCACTTT.

Here the CDR3 reads CSARWGQENIQYF. In nucleotides, the CDR3 is TGCAGTGCTAGGTGGGGCCAGGAAAACATTCAGTACTTC. The gene calls are TRBV20-1 and TRBJ2-4; TRBD1 is a possible D gene (5 bases). V was pared by 3 bases and J by 5 bases, with 11 bases between. The CDR3 runs 13 residues. The germline CDR1 and CDR2 sequences are DFQATT and SNEGSKA (reference sequence).

To note about this clonotype: One end of the junction fails to match germline, which may point to a read error. The V and J genes are TRBV6-5 and TRBJ2-7; 7 bases are a match to TRBD1. Germline V gene lookup returns CDR1 MNHEY and CDR2 SVGAGI. The CDR3 extends over 15 amino acids. CDR3 loop: CASSSGTELSYKQYF. The CDR3 DNA sequence: TGTGCCAGCAGTTCCGGGACAGAGCTCTCCTACAAGCAGTACTTC.